This T cell receptor beta chain was captured in a study of blood T cell repertoires in COVID-19. The wider study: Acute and convalescent COVID-19 samples came from the United States, Italy and Spain. PBMCs, B-cell-depleted T cells, or T cells were the source of the cDNA or gDNA that made up the material.

In the original analysis: Nucleated cell number was recorded as an estimate derived from reference gene primer amplification. TCRdb keeps only in-frame clones here, not all; method: immunoSEQ multiplex PCR. Clonal size and the V and J genes are those of that table, whereas D and trimming came from the DNA. The sample gives about 190,000 clones, nearly 90% of which show up once; less than 0.7% is in the top ten. A single count supports this clone. Trimming shortened V by 1 base and J by 0 bases, and 10 bases separated the two germline ends. The CDR3 covers 16 residues. Germline loops: CDR1 LGHDT, CDR2 YNNKEL (reference sequence).

The chain carries TRBV3-1 (or the pseudogene TRBV3-2) and TRBJ2-1; D ambiguous. The TCR originated in a man aged 45-65 years with acute or convalescent COVID-19. Sequencing used peripheral blood. As DNA, the CDR3 is TGTGCCAGCAGCCAAGTGGTCTCCAGCTCCTACAATGAGCAGTTCTTC. Encoded protein: CASSQVVSSSYNEQFF.